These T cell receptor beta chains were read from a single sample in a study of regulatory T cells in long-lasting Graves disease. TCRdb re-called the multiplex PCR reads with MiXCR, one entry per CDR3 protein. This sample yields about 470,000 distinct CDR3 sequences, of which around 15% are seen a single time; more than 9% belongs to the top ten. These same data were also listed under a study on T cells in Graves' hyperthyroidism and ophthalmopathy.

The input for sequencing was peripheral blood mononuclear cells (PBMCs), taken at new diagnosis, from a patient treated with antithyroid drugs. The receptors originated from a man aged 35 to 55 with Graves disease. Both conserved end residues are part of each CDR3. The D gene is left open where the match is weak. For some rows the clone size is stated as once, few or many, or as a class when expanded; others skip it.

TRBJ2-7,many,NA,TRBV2,TGTGCCATCCACGAAGGTGGTTTAGAGCAGTACTTC,CAIHEGGLEQYF
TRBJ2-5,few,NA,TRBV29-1,TGCAGCGCTTCGACAGGACAAGAGACCCAGTACTTC,CSASTGQETQYF
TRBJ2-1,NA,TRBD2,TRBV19,TGTGCCAGTAGTATAGTCCAGGGCAAAGCGGGAGTAGGTGAGCAGTTCTTC,CASSIVQGKAGVGEQFF
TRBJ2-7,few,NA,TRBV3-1,TGTGCCAGCAGCCAGTCGGGACGCGAGCAGTACTTC,CASSQSGREQYF
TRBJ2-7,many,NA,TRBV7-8,TGTGCCAGCAGTTCGACCGACGGCTCCTACGAGCAGTACTTC,CASSSTDGSYEQYF
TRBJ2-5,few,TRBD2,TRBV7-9,TGTGCCAGCAGCCTACAGGGACTAGCGAGACGGGAGACCCAGTACTTC,CASSLQGLARRETQYF
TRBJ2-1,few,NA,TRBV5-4,TGTGCCAGCAGCTTGAAGGGGATAAATGAGCAGTTCTTC,CASSLKGINEQFF
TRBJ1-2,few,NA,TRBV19,TGTGCCAGTAATCCAGGAGCCGGCGGGTCCGATAACTATGGCTACACCTTC,CASNPGAGGSDNYGYTF
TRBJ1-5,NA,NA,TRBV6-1,TGTGCCACCCAGCCGAAGAAAGCTAAAAGTAATCAGCCCCAGCATTTT,CATQPKKAKSNQPQHF
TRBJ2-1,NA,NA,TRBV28,TGTGCCAGCACCCCACGACTAGGGGCCTACAATGAGCAGTTCTTC,CASTPRLGAYNEQFF
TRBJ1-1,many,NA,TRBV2,TGTGCCAGCAGTGAGGTTGGGACACTGAACACTGAAGCTTTCTTT,CASSEVGTLNTEAFF
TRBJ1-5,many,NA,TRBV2,TGTGCCAGCACTGGGCTTATTGGCAATCAGCCCCAGCATTTT,CASTGLIGNQPQHF
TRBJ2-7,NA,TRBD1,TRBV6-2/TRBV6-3,TGTGCCAGCAGTTTCCGACAGGGGGCCTACGAGCAGTACTTC,CASSFRQGAYEQYF
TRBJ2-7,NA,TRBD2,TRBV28,TGTGCCAGCAGTCAGACTAGCGGGAGGGCCACCTACGAGCAGTACTTC,CASSQTSGRATYEQYF
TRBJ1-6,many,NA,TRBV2,TGTGCCAACCTACCGGGACGGAGCTCCTATAATTCACCCCTCCACTTT,CANLPGRSSYNSPLHF
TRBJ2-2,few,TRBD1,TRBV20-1,TGCAGTGCTAGGACAGGGGTGAACACCGGGGAGCTGTTTTTT,CSARTGVNTGELFF
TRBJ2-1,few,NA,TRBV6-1,TGTGCCAGCAGTGTTAGCGTGCCCTCCTACAATGAGCAGTTCTTC,CASSVSVPSYNEQFF
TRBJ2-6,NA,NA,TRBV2,TGTGCCAGCAGTGAAGACATCTCTGGGGCCAACGTCCTGACTTTC,CASSEDISGANVLTF
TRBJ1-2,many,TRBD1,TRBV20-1,TGCAGTGCTAGAATGACAGGGAGAGACTATGGCTACACCTTC,CSARMTGRDYGYTF
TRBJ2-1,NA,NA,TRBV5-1,TGCGCCAGCAGCTTGGCGGGGGGCAGGGCCTACAATGAGCAGTTCTTC,CASSLAGGRAYNEQFF
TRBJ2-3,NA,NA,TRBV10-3,TGTGCCATCAGTGAGGGGAAACTAGACCCAGATACGCAGTATTTT,CAISEGKLDPDTQYF
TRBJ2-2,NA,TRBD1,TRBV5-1,TGCGCCAGCGGACAACAGGGGAAGACCGGGGAGCTGTTTTTT,CASGQQGKTGELFF
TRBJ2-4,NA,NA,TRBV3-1,TGTGCCAGCAGCCAAGATGGGCTCCCGCTAGCCAAAAACATTCAGTACTTC,CASSQDGLPLAKNIQYF
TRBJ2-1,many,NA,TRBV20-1,TGCAGTGCTAGAAGACAGCCGAACAATGAGCAGTTCTTC,CSARRQPNNEQFF
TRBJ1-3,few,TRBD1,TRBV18,TGTGCCAGCTCACGGGACAGCTCTGGAAACACCATATATTTT,CASSRDSSGNTIYF
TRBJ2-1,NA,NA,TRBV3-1,TGTGCCAGCAGCTACACCGGGAAACGTGAGCAGTTCTTC,CASSYTGKREQFF
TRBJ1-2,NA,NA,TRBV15,TGTGCCACCAGCAGAGACGCAGGCTCTGGCTACACCTTC,CATSRDAGSGYTF
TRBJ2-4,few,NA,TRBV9,TGTGCCAGCAGCGTAGGGGCAGCTGGAAACATTCAGTACTTC,CASSVGAAGNIQYF
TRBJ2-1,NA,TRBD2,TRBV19,TGTGCCAGTAGTATGCTGTCACTAGCGGGTACCAATGAGCAGTTCTTC,CASSMLSLAGTNEQFF
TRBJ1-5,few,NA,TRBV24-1,TGTGCCACCAGTGACACCAATCAGCCCCAGCATTTT,CATSDTNQPQHF
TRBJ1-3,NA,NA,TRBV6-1,TGTGCCAGCAGTGAAGTTGAAAGGGACGCCTCTGGAAACACCATATATTTT,CASSEVERDASGNTIYF
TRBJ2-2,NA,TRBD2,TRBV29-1,TGCAGCGTTTTCCGGACTAGCGGTAGGACCAGGGAGCTGTTTTTT,CSVFRTSGRTRELFF
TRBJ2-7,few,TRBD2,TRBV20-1,TGCAGTGCTAGCAGCCCGTTACGCGGGAGTGGCTACGAGCAGTACTTC,CSASSPLRGSGYEQYF
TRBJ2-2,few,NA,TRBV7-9,TGTGCCAGCAGCCATCTGGACCTTTTGTGGGAGCTGTTTTTT,CASSHLDLLWELFF
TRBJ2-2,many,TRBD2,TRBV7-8,TGTGCCAGCAGCTTAGCATCGGCGGGAGGGGGAACCGGGGAGCTGTTTTTT,CASSLASAGGGTGELFF
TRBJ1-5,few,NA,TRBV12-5,TGTGCTAGTGGTTTCGGGACGGGGACGAATAGCAATCAGCCCCAGCATTTT,CASGFGTGTNSNQPQHF
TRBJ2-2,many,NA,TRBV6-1,TGTGCCAGCAGCTTCCGGGAAAGAGGCACCGGGGAGCTGTTTTTT,CASSFRERGTGELFF
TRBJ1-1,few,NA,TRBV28,TGTGCCAGCAGCCAGAATGATCTGTACAGGCTTTTT,CASSQNDLYRLF
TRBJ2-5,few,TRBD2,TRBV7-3,TGTGCCAGCTCCGTAGCGGGAGCCACAGGGGCCCAGTACTTC,CASSVAGATGAQYF
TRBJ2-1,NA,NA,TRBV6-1,TGTGCCAGCAGTGAAGCGCCCGGGGGTCCCTACAATGAGCAGTTCTTC,CASSEAPGGPYNEQFF
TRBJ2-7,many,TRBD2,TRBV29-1,TGCAGCGTTGAAGTGACTAGCGGTTGGGCTTACGAGCAGTACTTC,CSVEVTSGWAYEQYF
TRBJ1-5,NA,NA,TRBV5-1,TGCGCCAGCAGCTTGGGGGGGGGGGCGAGACAGCCCCAGCATTTT,CASSLGGGARQPQHF
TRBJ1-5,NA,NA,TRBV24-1,TGTGCCACCACCGCAGGGGTCAATCAGCCCCAGCATTTT,CATTAGVNQPQHF
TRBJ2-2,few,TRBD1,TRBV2,TGTGCCAGCAAGGGGGCGGAAGCCGGGGAGCTGTTTTTT,CASKGAEAGELFF